This T cell receptor (beta chain) comes out of a study of cytomegalovirus exposure and HLA in healthy donors. Findings of the study overall: Fewer N-insertions than the approximately 700-donor mean were reportedly shown by an Asian-associated ancestry cluster in a later analysis. Reports state that TCR beta sequences accurately predicted most subjects' HLA-A and HLA-B alleles.

Researchers ran the PCR with 60 Vbeta and 13 Jbeta primers. Repertoires were generated with immunoSEQ multiplex PCR, while TCRdb's copy carries only in-frame clones and drops some. The sample records 250,000 to 350,000 clones, around 65% being singletons. Points on this clone: The antigen remains undetermined.

V lost 4 bases, J lost 3 bases, and 4 bases stayed unmatched. Germline V gene lookup returns CDR1 SGHKS and CDR2 YYEKEE (reference sequence). The CDR3 is 14 amino acids. The V and J genes are TRBV5-5 and TRBJ1-5; TRBD1 aligns across 7 bases. The sequence was obtained from a female donor in good health and CMV-seronegative. Specimen: PBMCs. As DNA, the CDR3 is TGTGCCAGCAGCACCGGACAGGACAATCAGCCCCAGCATTTT. It encodes CASSTGQDNQPQHF.